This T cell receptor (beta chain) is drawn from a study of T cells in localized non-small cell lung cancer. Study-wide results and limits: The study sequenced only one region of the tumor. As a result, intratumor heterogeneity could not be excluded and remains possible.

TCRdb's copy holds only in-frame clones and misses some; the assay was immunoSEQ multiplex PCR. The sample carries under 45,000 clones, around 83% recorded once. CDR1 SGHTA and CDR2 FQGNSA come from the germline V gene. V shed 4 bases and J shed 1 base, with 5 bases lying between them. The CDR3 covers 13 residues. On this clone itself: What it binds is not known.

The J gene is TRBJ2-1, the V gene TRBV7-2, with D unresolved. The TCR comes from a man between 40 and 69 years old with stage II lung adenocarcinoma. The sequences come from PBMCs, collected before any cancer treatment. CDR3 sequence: CASSSRSYNEQFF. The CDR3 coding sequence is TGTGCCAGCAGCTCTCGATCCTACAATGAGCAGTTCTTC.